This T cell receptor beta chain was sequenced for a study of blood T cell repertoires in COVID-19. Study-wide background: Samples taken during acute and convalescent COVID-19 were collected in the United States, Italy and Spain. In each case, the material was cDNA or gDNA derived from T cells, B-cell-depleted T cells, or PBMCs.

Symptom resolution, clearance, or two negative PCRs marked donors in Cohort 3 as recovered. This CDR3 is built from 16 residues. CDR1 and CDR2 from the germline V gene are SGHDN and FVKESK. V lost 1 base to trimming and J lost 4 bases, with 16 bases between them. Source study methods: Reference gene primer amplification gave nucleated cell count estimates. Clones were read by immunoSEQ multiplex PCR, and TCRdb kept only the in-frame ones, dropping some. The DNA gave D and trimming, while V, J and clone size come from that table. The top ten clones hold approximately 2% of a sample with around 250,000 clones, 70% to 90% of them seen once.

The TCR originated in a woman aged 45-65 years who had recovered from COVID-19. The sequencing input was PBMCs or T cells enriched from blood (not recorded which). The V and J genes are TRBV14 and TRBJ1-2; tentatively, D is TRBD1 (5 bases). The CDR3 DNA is TGTGCCAGCAGCCAAGGGAGATGGGCAGGGCTCTATGGCTACACCTTC. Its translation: CASSQGRWAGLYGYTF.